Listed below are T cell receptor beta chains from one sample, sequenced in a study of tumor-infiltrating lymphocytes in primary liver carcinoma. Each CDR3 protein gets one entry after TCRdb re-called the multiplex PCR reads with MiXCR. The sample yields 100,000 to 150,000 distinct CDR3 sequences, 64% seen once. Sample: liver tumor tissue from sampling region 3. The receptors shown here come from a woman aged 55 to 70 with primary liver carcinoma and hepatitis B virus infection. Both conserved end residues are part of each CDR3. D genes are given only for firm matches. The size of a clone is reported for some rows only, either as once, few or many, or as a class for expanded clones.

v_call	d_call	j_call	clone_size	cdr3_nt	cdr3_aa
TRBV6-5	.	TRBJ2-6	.	TGTGCCAGCAGTTTAGACGGGTCCGGTGCCAACGTCCCGACTTTC	CASSLDGSGANVPTF
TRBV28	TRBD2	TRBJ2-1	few	TGTGCCAGCACTATAGCGGGAGGTTATGAGCAGTTCTTC	CASTIAGGYEQFF
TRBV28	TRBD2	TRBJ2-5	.	TGTGCCAGCAGTGAAACTAGCGGGAGGGCCTTGGAGACCCAGTACTTC	CASSETSGRALETQYF
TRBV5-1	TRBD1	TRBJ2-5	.	TGCGCCAGCAGCCCGAACACAGGGGTTATTGAAGAGACCCAGTACTTC	CASSPNTGVIEETQYF
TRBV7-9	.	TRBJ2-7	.	TGTGTCAGCAGCCAATCGGGTTTCTACGAGCAGTACTTC	CVSSQSGFYEQYF
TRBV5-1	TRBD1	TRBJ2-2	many	TGCGCCAGCAGCGCGGGACAGGGGGTTAGCACCGGGGAGCTGTTTTTT	CASSAGQGVSTGELFF
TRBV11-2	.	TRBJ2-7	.	TGTACCAGCAGCTCCATCATCGGGGGCGGGAGCTCCTACGAGCAGTACTTC	CTSSSIIGGGSSYEQYF
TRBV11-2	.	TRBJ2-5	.	TGTGCCAGCATCCCAATGACAGCGGTCGAGACCCAGTACTTC	CASIPMTAVETQYF
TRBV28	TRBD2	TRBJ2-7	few	TGTGCCAGCAGCACCCTCAGCGGGCTAGCGGGAGGAACCGAGCAGTACTTC	CASSTLSGLAGGTEQYF
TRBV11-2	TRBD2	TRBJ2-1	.	TGTGCCAACAACCTGGGGGGGACCGGTGAGCAGTTCTTC	CANNLGGTGEQFF
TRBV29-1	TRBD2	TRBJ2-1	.	TGCAGCGCATACGGGACTAGCGAAAGGAATGAGCAGTTCTTC	CSAYGTSERNEQFF
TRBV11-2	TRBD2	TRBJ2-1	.	TGTGCCAGCAATTGGACTAGCGAGGCAGAGCAGTTCTTC	CASNWTSEAEQFF
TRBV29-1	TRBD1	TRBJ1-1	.	TGTAGCGTACCCGCCGGGACAGGGGGCACTGTAGCTTTCTTT	CSVPAGTGGTVAFF
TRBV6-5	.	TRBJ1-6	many	TGTGCCACCAGAAGGACACAGAGCTCCTATAATTCACCCCTCCACTTT	CATRRTQSSYNSPLHF
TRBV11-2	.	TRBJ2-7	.	TGTGCCAGCAGCATAGATCTGACGAGTGGGGGCGATGAGCAGTACTTC	CASSIDLTSGGDEQYF
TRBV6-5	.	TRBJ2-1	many	TGTGCCAGCAGGGATCCGGGACGGTTTCATGAGCAGTTCTTC	CASRDPGRFHEQFF
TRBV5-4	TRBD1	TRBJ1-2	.	TGTGCCATCAGCCCCTTCGACAGGGCGGCTGGCTACACCTTC	CAISPFDRAAGYTF
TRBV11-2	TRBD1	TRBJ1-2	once	TGTACCAGCAGCCCCGGGACAGGGGGCGAAGGCTACACGTTC	CTSSPGTGGEGYTF
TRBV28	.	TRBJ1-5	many	TGTGCCAGCAGTTTAAGGGCTCGGCCCCAGCATTTT	CASSLRARPQHF
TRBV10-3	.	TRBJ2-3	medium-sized	TGTGCCATCAGTGAGTCGACTTGGCGGAGCACAGATACGCAGTATTTT	CAISESTWRSTDTQYF
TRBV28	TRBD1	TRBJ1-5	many	TGTGCCAGCAGTTTAGTCAGGGGGCGCGGGTCATTCGGCAATCAGCCCCAGCATTTT	CASSLVRGRGSFGNQPQHF
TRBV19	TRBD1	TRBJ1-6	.	TGTGCCAGTAGTAAGAAACCGGACAGGGTTCGAAATTCACCCCTCCACTTT	CASSKKPDRVRNSPLHF
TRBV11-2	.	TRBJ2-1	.	TGTGCCAACAGCTTACGACACGGGACCGATACCTACAATGAGCAGTTCTTC	CANSLRHGTDTYNEQFF
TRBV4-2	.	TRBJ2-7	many	TGTGCCAGCAGCACCCGGGGCAGGACCTACGAGCAGTACTTC	CASSTRGRTYEQYF
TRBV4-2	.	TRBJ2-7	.	TGTGCCAGCAACCAAGAACAGGTTGGACTGGTGAAGCAGTGTTTC	CASNQEQVGLVKQCF
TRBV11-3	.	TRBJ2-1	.	TGTGCCAGCAGCCACTGGGACCACTACTACAATGAGCAGTTCTTC	CASSHWDHYYNEQFF
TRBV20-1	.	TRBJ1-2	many	TGCAGTGCTAGATCCCGACAGAGTCCGGGGGACTATGGCTACACCTTC	CSARSRQSPGDYGYTF
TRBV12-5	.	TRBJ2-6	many	TGTGCTAGTGCCGCCTCTGGGGCCAACGTCCTGACTTTC	CASAASGANVLTF
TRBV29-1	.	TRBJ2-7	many	TGCAGCGTTTGGGGTAGCTCCTACGAGCAGTACTTC	CSVWGSSYEQYF
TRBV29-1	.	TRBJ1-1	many	TGCAGCGTTGGGAAGGGAGGGGAAGCTTTCTTT	CSVGKGGEAFF
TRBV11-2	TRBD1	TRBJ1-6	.	TGTGCCAGCAGCTCAGAGGGTGAGGGGGCGCATTCACCCCTCCACTTT	CASSSEGEGAHSPLHF
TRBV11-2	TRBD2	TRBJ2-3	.	TGTGCCAGCAGCCTCGGACTAGGACACACAGATACGCAGTGTTTT	CASSLGLGHTDTQCF
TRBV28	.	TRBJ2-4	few	TGTGCCAGCAGTTTATTCGCGACCAAAAACATTCAGTACTTC	CASSLFATKNIQYF
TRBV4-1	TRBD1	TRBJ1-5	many	TGCGCCAGCAGCCAATCCAGGGGGAACGGCAATCAGCCCCAGCATTTT	CASSQSRGNGNQPQHF
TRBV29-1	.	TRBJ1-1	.	TGCAGCGTTGAGGATCTTCCGGGATATAGCCACAGGAACACTGAAGCTTTCTTT	CSVEDLPGYSHRNTEAFF
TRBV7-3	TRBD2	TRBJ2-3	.	TGTGCCAGCAACTTTAGCGGGATCACAGATACGCAGTATTTT	CASNFSGITDTQYF
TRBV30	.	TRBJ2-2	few	TGTGCCTGGAGTGCCAGCGGGTCCGGGGAGCTGTTTTTT	CAWSASGSGELFF
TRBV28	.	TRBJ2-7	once	TGTGCCAGCAGCTTACCGAGACTGAGCCGGCAGTACTTC	CASSLPRLSRQYF
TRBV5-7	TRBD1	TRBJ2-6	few	TGTGCCAGCAGCCTCGTCGGGACAGGGACAGCTGGGGCCAACGTCCTGACTTTC	CASSLVGTGTAGANVLTF
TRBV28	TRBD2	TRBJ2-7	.	TGTGCCAGCAGTTATCCTCCGCGGGGGGAGGTTAGCTACGAGCAGTACTTC	CASSYPPRGEVSYEQYF
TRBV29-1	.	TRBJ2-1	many	TGCAGCGTTGTCGGGACAACAAGCTCCTACAATGAGCAGTTCTTC	CSVVGTTSSYNEQFF
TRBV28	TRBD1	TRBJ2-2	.	TGTGCCAGCCGCCTTGGGGGACAGGGGGCATCCGGGGAGCTGTTTTTT	CASRLGGQGASGELFF
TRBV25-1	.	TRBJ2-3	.	TGTGCCAGCAGGGGAGAGGGGCGCACAGATACGCAGTATTTT	CASRGEGRTDTQYF
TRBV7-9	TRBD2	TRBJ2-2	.	TGTGACGGCAGGCGAGAGACTAGCGGGAGCACCACCGGGGAGCTGTTTTTT	CDGRRETSGSTTGELFF
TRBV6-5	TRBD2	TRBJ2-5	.	TGTACCAGCGGACCAGAACCTAGCGGGAGCCCCCAAGAGACCCAGTACTTC	CTSGPEPSGSPQETQYF
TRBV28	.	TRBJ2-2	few	TGTGCCAGCAGGTGGACCCTTAACACCGGGGAGCTGTTTTTT	CASRWTLNTGELFF
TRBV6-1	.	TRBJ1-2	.	TGTGCCGGCAGTGAAGGGGCGGCAGGGAATCGCGGCTACACCTTC	CAGSEGAAGNRGYTF
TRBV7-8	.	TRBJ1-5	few	TGTGCCAGCTGCTTATCAGGACAAGTTGGCCAGCCCCAGCATTTT	CASCLSGQVGQPQHF
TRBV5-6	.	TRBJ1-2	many	TGTGCCAGCACTCTTACGGGGCTCAACTATGGCTACACCTTC	CASTLTGLNYGYTF
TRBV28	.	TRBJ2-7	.	TGTGCCAGCAGTGCTGGGGGGGCGGGATGTATATACGAGGAGTACTTC	CASSAGGAGCIYEEYF
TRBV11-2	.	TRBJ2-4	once	TGTGCCAGCAGCTACCCCGGGTTGCGGGTCAAAAACATTCGGTACTTC	CASSYPGLRVKNIRYF
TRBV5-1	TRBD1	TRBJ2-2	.	TGCGCCAGCAACTGGAGTCCAGGGGGCAACACCGGGGAGCCGTTTTTT	CASNWSPGGNTGEPFF
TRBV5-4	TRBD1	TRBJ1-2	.	TGTGCCAGCAGCTTGTCTCCACGCGGGACAGGATATGGCTACACCTTC	CASSLSPRGTGYGYTF